The TCR beta chain under discussion was sequenced for a study of blood T cell repertoires in COVID-19. Overall study context: T cells, B-cell-depleted T cells, or PBMCs provided the cDNA or gDNA that served as material.

The method was immunoSEQ multiplex PCR; TCRdb's version includes in-frame clones alone and lacks a portion of them. Found here are some 31,000 clones, about nine tenths of them singletons; the top ten hold 13% to 15%. The V segment lost 4 bases and the J segment 4 bases; nucleotides outside the gene matches: 5. The CDR3 has 15 residues. In germline, CDR1 is SGHVS, CDR2 FNYEAQ. This TCR was recovered from a human donor with active COVID-19. The donor label of this sample is uncertain. The chain couples TRBV7-6 to TRBJ1-3; TRBD1 aligns across 9 bases. The specimen sequenced was peripheral blood. The CDR3 is CASSSYRGPGNTIYF. In nucleotides, the CDR3 is TGTGCCAGCAGCTCATACAGGGGGCCGGGAAACACCATATATTTT.